Given below is one T cell receptor (beta chain) in context. Antigen unknown. Germline CDR1 SGDLS, CDR2 YYNGEE. The CDR3 is 15 amino acids. Deletions cut 0 bases from V and 0 bases from J, with 8 bases between. This specimen belongs to a study of T-cell reconstitution after alpha-beta-depleted transplantation in children. Study-wide points: Diversity of TCRbeta at day 60 was high in some patients, arising from surviving recipient T cells and thymic progenitors. Approximately two months post-transplant, alpha-beta T cells reportedly originated from several hundred expanded graft clones. One year after transplant, T-cell counts and diversity came mostly from newly produced T cells.

Preparing the TCRbeta library involved the use of unique molecular identifiers. TCRdb reanalysed the PCR reads using MiXCR and keeps one entry per CDR3 protein. The table includes about 980,000 distinct CDR3 sequences, about 26% detected once. Here the sequenced sample was PBMCs, mostly from graft donor cells, taken 360 days after TCRalphabeta/CD19-depleted stem cell transplant. This chain links TRBV9 with TRBJ2-3; D gene unclear. The sequence came from a boy under two years old who had a stem cell transplant for SCID, so the T cells may come from the graft donor. CDR3 sequence: CASSVAGFSTDTQYF. DNA for the CDR3: TGTGCCAGCAGCGTAGCTGGGTTCAGCACAGATACGCAGTATTTT.